This T cell receptor beta chain was recovered during a study of human T cells and chemical hapten exposure (dated by TCRdb to about 2021). As for the study more broadly: The libraries were sequenced as a pool, and the TCR yield per sample differed mostly because of small variations in library volumes within the pool. This study followed changes in the peripheral blood TCR repertoire in vivo during primary and secondary sensitization of alopecia patients to the hapten diphenylcyclopropenone (DPC). From each blood RNA sample, both TCR alpha and TCR beta chains were sequenced. Results the study describes overall, beyond this receptor: The number of TCRs above 1 in 1000 frequency did not change with DPC sensitization; there was no evidence of global repertoire structure alterations. After repeated subsampling, the strength of the expansion versus patch-test correlation and the threshold at which it became significant changed.

The library was obtained by RACE. Instrument on record: NextSeq 500. Library preparation attached unique molecular identifiers to individual cDNA molecules for quantitative, reproducible TCR counting. Per the original workflow: Samples had a median of approximately 96,000 TCRs, with a range from about 23,224 to 750,000. V, J and CDR3 annotation of the TCR reads was performed with the Decombinator software suite. To make PS versus PT1 abundance plots, every sample was subsampled to the same number of TCRs (28,000). TCRs were defined as expanded if absent before sensitization and observed at least eight times at the 2-week time point. TCRdb reprocessing: public reads trimmed at Q25 with fastp, clones called with MiXCR, in-frame beta chains kept. Here each entry gathers all rows of one CDR3 protein and keeps the most common genes and DNA. These V and J calls originate from TCRdb's pipeline instead of the authors' own analysis. This sample comprises more than 75,000 distinct CDR3 sequences, about 9% of them detected only once. The top ten clones comprise 1.5% to 1.7% of the sample.

This clonotype has at least ten counts. Its antigen is not yet known. Base qualities are not provided; no much larger clone lies one nucleotide away. V is shortened by 6 bases, J by 6 bases, and the region joining them spans 11 bases. Counted from cysteine to phenylalanine, this CDR3 has 13 amino acids. Only the CDR3 region is kept as DNA, spanning 39 bases read in frame from base 1. This specimen's time point label, interpreted: healthy volunteer bleed at 6 weeks. Total RNA was isolated from unfractionated whole blood collected in Tempus Blood RNA tubes. As TCR sequencing controls, four or five healthy volunteers were used, with blood taken at day 0, 2 weeks and 6 weeks.

The rearranged segments are TRBV12-3 or TRBV12-4 and TRBJ1-4, with the D gene not clear enough to name. Input material: whole blood. The receptor was isolated from a male donor in good health. Some clones in this sample may be carry-over from other donors' samples. The CDR3 region: CASSVGSDEKLFF. DNA sequence: TGTGCCAGCAGCGTGGGAAGTGATGAAAAACTGTTTTTT.